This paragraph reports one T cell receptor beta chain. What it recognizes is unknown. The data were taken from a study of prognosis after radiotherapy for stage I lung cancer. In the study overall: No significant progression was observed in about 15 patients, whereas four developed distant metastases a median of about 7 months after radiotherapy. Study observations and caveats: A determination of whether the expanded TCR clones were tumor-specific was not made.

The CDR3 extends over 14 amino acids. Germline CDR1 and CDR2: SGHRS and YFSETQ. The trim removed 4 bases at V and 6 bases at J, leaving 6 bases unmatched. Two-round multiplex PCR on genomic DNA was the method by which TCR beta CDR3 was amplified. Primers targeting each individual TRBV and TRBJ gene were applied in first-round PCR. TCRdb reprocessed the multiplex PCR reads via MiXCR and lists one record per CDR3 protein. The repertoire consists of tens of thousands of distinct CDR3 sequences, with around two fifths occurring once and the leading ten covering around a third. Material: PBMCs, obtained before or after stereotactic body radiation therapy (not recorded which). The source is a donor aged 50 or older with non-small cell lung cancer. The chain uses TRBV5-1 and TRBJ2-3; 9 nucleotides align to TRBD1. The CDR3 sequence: CASSKDRGIDTQYF. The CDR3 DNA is TGCGCCAGCAGCAAGGACAGGGGAATCGATACGCAGTATTTT.